Listed here are 21 T cell receptor beta chains from one sample, sequenced in a study of T-cell memory formation after mild COVID-19. Via MiXCR, TCRdb re-called the 5' RACE reads, giving one row per CDR3 protein. Of about 300,000 distinct CDR3 sequences listed, less than 20% are singletons. What was sequenced was PBMCs or a T cell subset sorted from them (not recorded which). The origin of the receptors is a man between 18 and 35 years old who had mild COVID-19 (a few samples of this study predate the infection). Cell type and time point are not known.

This clonotype turned up a few times. The gene calls are TRBV4-1 and TRBJ2-5; 12 bases fit TRBD2. The CDR3 length is 15 residues. The V and J ends lost 3 bases and 5 bases, in that order; junction bases with no gene match: 4. The germline V gene has CDR1 MGHRA and CDR2 YSYEKL. The DNA for the CDR3 is TGCGCCAGCAGCCACCTGACTAGCGGGGGCGAGACCCAGTACTTC. Translating it yields CASSHLTSGGETQYF.

This clonotype was counted a single time. The chain is built from TRBV7-2 and TRBJ1-2, with D possibly TRBD1 on 6 matching bases. CDR1 is SGHTA, CDR2 FQGNSA, per germline. The V gene lost 6 bases and the J gene lost 3 bases, with 17 bases spanning the gap. CDR3 length equals 15 residues. CDR3 in DNA: TGTGCCAGCAGTTTACAGGGAGGACGTTACTATGGCTACACCTTC. As protein: CASSLQGGRYYGYTF.

In its sample, this clonotype was seen many times. The CDR3 spells CASSLYGTEQYF. CDR3 nucleotide sequence: TGCGCCAGCAGCTTATACGGGACCGAGCAGTACTTC. The chain recombines TRBV5-1 with TRBJ2-7, with D possibly being TRBD1 or TRBD2 (5 bases each). Trimming removed 2 bases at V and 6 bases at J, with 9 bases between. This CDR3 comprises 12 residues. Germline CDR1 reads SGHRS; CDR2 reads YFSETQ.

CDR3: CASSDLDRSSYEQYV. For the CDR3, the DNA is TGTGCCAGCAGTGATTTGGACAGGAGCTCCTACGAGCAGTACGTC. The genes are TRBV28 and TRBJ2-7; 7 nucleotides align to TRBD1. Germline loops: CDR1 MDHEN, CDR2 SYDVKM. Trimming took 5 bases from V and 0 from J; bases not matched to a gene: 7. This CDR3 comprises 15 residues.

The chain joins TRBV12-3 or TRBV12-4 to TRBJ1-5; D is undetermined. Deletions cut 3 bases from V and 3 bases from J, with 9 bases between. The CDR3 covers 14 residues. Here the CDR3 reads CASSFEGYNQPQHF. In DNA form, the CDR3 reads TGTGCCAGCAGTTTCGAGGGTTACAATCAGCCCCAGCATTTT.

The chain has TRBV29-1 and TRBJ2-5, with D possibly matching TRBD1 (6 bases). Trimming took 4 bases from V and 5 from J, leaving 11 bases between them. Per germline, CDR1 SQVTM and CDR2 ANQGSEA. The CDR3 loop spans 12 amino acids. For the CDR3, the DNA is TGCAGCGTTGGGTATAGGGGGGAGACCCAGTACTTC. Its protein is CSVGYRGETQYF.

This clonotype appeared a few times. The chain employs TRBV5-5 and TRBJ2-6; D may be TRBD2 (6 bases). Looked up from germline, CDR1 is SGHKS and CDR2 is YYEKEE (reference sequence). This CDR3 spans 18 amino acids. V lost 4 bases to trimming and J lost 2 bases, with 19 bases between them. This CDR3 reads CASSAGGGIRPGANVLTF. For the CDR3, the DNA is TGTGCCAGCAGCGCGGGTGGGGGGATTAGGCCTGGGGCCAACGTCCTGACTTTC. Supplemented by reference TRBV5-5 and TRBJ2-6, the full variable domain reads DAGVTQSPTHLIKTRGQQVTLRCSPISGHKSVSWYQQVLGQGPQFIFQYYEKEERGRGNFPDRFSARQFPNYSSELNVNALLLGDSALYLCASSAGGGIRPGANVLTFGAGSRLTVL.

In this sample, this clonotype turned up a few times. The rearrangement links TRBV2 to TRBJ1-1; D might be TRBD1 (6 bases). The CDR3 sequence is 15 residues long. V was clipped by 4 bases and J by 4 bases, with 16 bases between them. Germline lookup yields CDR1 SNHLY and CDR2 FYNNEI. The CDR3 sequence: CASSGNRVRSTEAFF. CDR3 sequence (DNA): TGTGCCAGCAGTGGTAACAGGGTAAGGAGCACTGAAGCTTTCTTT.

The chain joins TRBV20-1 to TRBJ1-5; D gene ambiguous. V was trimmed by 1 base and J by 2 bases, leaving 3 bases between them. Germline values: CDR1 DFQATT, CDR2 SNEGSKA (reference sequence). CDR3 length: 12 residues. The CDR3 reads CSARGGNQPQHF. DNA of the CDR3: TGCAGTGCTAGAGGCGGCAATCAGCCCCAGCATTTT.

This chain uses TRBV11-2 with TRBJ2-7; D remains unclear. Germline CDR1 is SGHAT and CDR2 is FQNNGV. V gave up 8 bases and J gave up 1 base, with 9 bases separating them. The CDR3 consists of 12 residues. In nucleotides, the CDR3 is TGTGCCAGCGGTGGGCGGTCCTACGAGCAGTACGTC. Translation gives CASGGRSYEQYV.

This clonotype was counted only a few times. The chain has TRBV18 and TRBJ2-7; 7 bases fit TRBD1. J gave up 6 bases and V 5 bases, and 10 bases lay outside the gene matches. The V gene's germline CDR1 is KGHSH and CDR2 LQKENI. The CDR3 contains 14 residues. This CDR3 reads CASSAGGKAAEQYV. Written as DNA, the CDR3 is TGTGCCAGCTCAGCAGGGGGAAAAGCCGCCGAGCAGTACGTC.

In its sample, this clonotype was seen a few times. J is TRBJ1-6 and V is TRBV7-2; D gene ambiguous. Germline V gene data show CDR1 as SGHTA and CDR2 as FQGNSA. V lost 4 bases to trimming and J lost 6 bases, with 7 bases between them. The CDR3 loop spans 13 amino acids. The CDR3 is CASSYRPNSPLHF. Here the CDR3 DNA reads TGTGCCAGCAGCTACCGACCTAATTCACCCCTCCACTTT.

This clonotype came up a few times. This chain uses TRBV6-5 with TRBJ1-1; no firm D call. From germline, CDR1 is MNHEY and CDR2 SVGAGI. V was trimmed by 5 bases and J by 7 bases, leaving 11 bases between them. CDR3 length: 12 residues. CDR3 loop: CASSTVGNEAFF. The DNA of the CDR3 is TGTGCCAGCAGTACCGTCGGAAATGAAGCTTTCTTT.

The rearrangement joins TRBV7-8 to TRBJ1-2, with D possibly being TRBD1 (6 bases). The germline V and J ends were trimmed by 3 bases and 9 bases, with 23 bases remaining between them. There are 16 residues in the CDR3. In germline, CDR1 is SGHVS, CDR2 FQNEAQ. This CDR3 is CASSFRSRAGDESYTF. The CDR3 bases are TGTGCCAGCAGCTTCCGTAGCCGGGCAGGGGACGAAAGCTACACCTTC. The complete variable domain, with remaining parts taken from reference TRBV7-8 and TRBJ1-2, reads GAGVSQSPRYKVAKRGQDVALRCDPISGHVSLFWYQQALGQGPEFLTYFQNEAQLDKSGLPSDRFFAERPEGSVSTLKIQRTQQEDSAVYLCASSFRSRAGDESYTFGSGTRLTVV.

This clonotype was detected a few times. The chain couples TRBV24-1 to TRBJ2-2; tentatively, D is TRBD2 (5 bases). CDR1 and CDR2 (germline): KGHDR, SFDVKD. V was shortened by 0 bases and J by 3 bases, with 7 bases between the two germline ends. This CDR3 spans 15 amino acids. DNA of the CDR3: TGTGCCACCAGTGATTTGCGGGGAGACACCGGGGAGCTGTTTTTT. It yields the protein CATSDLRGDTGELFF.

The sample holds a few counts of this clonotype. The J gene is TRBJ1-2, the V gene TRBV15; tentatively, D is TRBD1 (5 bases). CDR1 and CDR2 from the germline V gene are LNHNV and YYDKDF (reference sequence). The CDR3 runs to 14 residues. Trimming pared 0 bases from V and 4 bases from J, leaving 9 bases between. The CDR3 nucleotides read TGTGCCACCAGCAGAGATGCAGGGTCCTATGGCTACACCTTC. Translation gives CATSRDAGSYGYTF.

There are a few counts of this clonotype. The rearrangement uses TRBV13 and TRBJ1-4; D is undetermined. Germline V gives CDR1 PRHDT, CDR2 FYEKMQ (reference sequence). CDR3 length: 15 residues. Between the trimmed V and J ends, which lost 5 bases and 7 bases, there was a span of 17 bases. CDR3 region: CASSQTIDGGEKLFF. For the CDR3, the DNA is TGTGCCAGCAGCCAAACGATTGATGGCGGTGAAAAACTGTTTTTT.

This clonotype was seen a few times. This sequence joins TRBV7-9 and TRBJ1-1; TRBD1 might be the D (6 bases). The CDR3 sequence is 17 residues long. Germline V gene data show CDR1 as SEHNR and CDR2 as FQNEAQ (reference sequence). Trimming removed 6 bases at V and 4 bases at J, with 24 bases between. CDR3 amino acids: CASRPPAVGSRGTEAFF. DNA of the CDR3: TGTGCCAGCAGACCCCCTGCGGTGGGGTCCAGGGGCACTGAAGCTTTCTTT.

This clonotype was detected only a few times. V and J are TRBV19 and TRBJ2-7; D is unresolved. The V gene's germline CDR1 is LNHDA and CDR2 SQIVND (reference sequence). V was clipped by 3 bases and J by 0 bases, with 6 bases between them. The CDR3 contains 13 residues. CDR3: CASSIYNSYEQYF. The CDR3 DNA reads TGTGCCAGTAGTATCTACAACTCCTACGAGCAGTACTTC.

The CDR3 region has the DNA TGTGCCAGCAGCGCGGGGGCGAACCAGCCCCAGCATTTT. Protein sequence: CASSAGANQPQHF. V gene TRBV6-6 combines with J gene TRBJ1-5; D perhaps matches TRBD1 (6 bases). CDR3 size: 13 residues. CDR1 is MNHNY, CDR2 SVGAGI, per germline (reference sequence). Trimming took 6 bases from V and 7 from J, leaving 13 bases between them.

The chain uses TRBV12-3 or TRBV12-4 and TRBJ2-3; D uncertain. The CDR3 contains 14 residues. V was trimmed by 7 bases and J by 3 bases, leaving 14 bases between them. DNA for the CDR3: TGTGCCAGCACCAACCCCGGACGGACAGATACGCAGTATTTT. Translation gives CASTNPGRTDTQYF.